This is a list of T cell receptor beta chains from one sample in a study of blood T cell repertoires in COVID-19. The protocol was immunoSEQ multiplex PCR, while the TCRdb copy is restricted to in-frame clones and leaves out a portion. The sample contains about 160,000 clones, approximately 87% of which appear only once. Input material: PBMCs or T cells enriched from blood (not recorded which). The receptor source for this set is a woman in her forties or fifties who had recovered from COVID-19. Each CDR3 is given with its conserved first and last residue. D genes are given only for firm matches. Not all rows give a size; the values are once, few, many and, for expanded clones, a class.

v_gene,j_gene,d_gene,abundance,CDR3aa,CDR3nt
TRBV21-1,TRBJ1-2,-,-,CASSTESGTGNGYTF,TGTGCCAGCAGCACCGAGTCCGGGACAGGGAATGGCTACACCTTC
TRBV27,TRBJ2-2,TRBD2,-,CASSPRVAGGLYTGELFF,TGTGCCAGCAGTCCCCGGGTAGCGGGGGGGCTATACACCGGGGAGCTGTTTTTT
TRBV6-5,TRBJ1-2,-,-,CASSTGGRYGYTF,TGTGCCAGCAGTACGGGGGGCAGATATGGCTACACCTTC
TRBV9,TRBJ2-1,-,-,CASSVVASWRGEQFF,TGTGCCAGCAGCGTAGTAGCTAGCTGGAGGGGTGAGCAGTTCTTC
TRBV7-3,TRBJ1-1,-,-,CASSLFGGRLSDEAFF,TGTGCCAGCAGCTTATTCGGGGGGCGCCTGAGTGATGAAGCTTTCTTT
TRBV18,TRBJ2-5,-,-,CASSPDTGETQYF,TGTGCCAGCTCACCGGATACAGGAGAGACCCAGTACTTC
TRBV19,TRBJ1-4,TRBD1,-,CASSPRDRGLINEKLFF,TGTGCCAGTAGCCCCCGCGACAGGGGGCTTATTAATGAAAAACTGTTTTTT
TRBV5-4,TRBJ2-5,TRBD2,-,CASSLRREGETQYF,TGTGCCAGCAGCTTGAGGCGGGAGGGAGAGACCCAGTACTTC
TRBV29-1,TRBJ1-3,-,once,CSVANPTGSGNTIYF,TGCAGCGTTGCCAACCCTACAGGGTCCGGAAACACCATATATTTT
TRBV29-1,TRBJ2-5,TRBD2,-,CSVWSGAIQETQYF,TGCAGCGTATGGAGCGGGGCGATCCAAGAGACCCAGTACTTC
TRBV25-1,TRBJ2-1,-,-,CASEAPGRDEQFF,TGTGCCTCAGAGGCTCCCGGTCGGGATGAGCAGTTCTTC
TRBV5-6,TRBJ1-5,-,-,CASSLGQGKNQPQHF,TGTGCCAGCAGCTTGGGGCAGGGCAAAAATCAGCCCCAGCATTTT
TRBV5-6,TRBJ1-1,TRBD1,-,CASSADRGRGMNTEAFF,TGTGCCAGCAGCGCGGACAGGGGGCGCGGGATGAACACTGAAGCTTTCTTT
TRBV7-3,TRBJ2-1,TRBD2,-,CASSLGPLAGANEQFF,TGTGCCAGCTCATTAGGCCCACTAGCGGGGGCCAATGAGCAGTTCTTC
TRBV2,TRBJ2-1,TRBD1,-,CASRPGTGSYNEQFF,TGTGCCAGCAGGCCCGGGACAGGATCCTACAATGAGCAGTTCTTC
TRBV7-9,TRBJ2-1,-,-,CASSTQAGEPSYNEQFF,TGTGCCAGCAGCACCCAAGCAGGGGAGCCCTCCTACAATGAGCAGTTCTTC
TRBV19,TRBJ2-3,TRBD2,few,CASTTAGGLYTQYF,TGTGCCAGTACGACAGCGGGGGGGCTTTATACGCAGTATTTT
TRBV6-5,TRBJ1-1,-,few,CASSFHRALTEAFF,TGTGCCAGCAGTTTCCACAGGGCTTTAACTGAAGCTTTCTTT